These T cell receptor beta chains were read from a single sample in a study of cytomegalovirus exposure and HLA in healthy donors. Clones were sequenced by immunoSEQ multiplex PCR, and TCRdb holds only the in-frame ones, with some missing. The data hold roughly 100,000 clones, with roughly 80% observed a single time. Source material: PBMCs. These receptors were taken from a middle-aged man in good health and CMV-seronegative. CDR3s include the opening cysteine and the closing phenylalanine or tryptophan. The order of the fields is J gene, D gene, clone size, V gene, CDR3 DNA, CDR3 protein. A D gene is named only where the DNA matches it firmly. The size entry is marked missing in some rows and otherwise reads once, few, many or a size class.

J: TRBJ2-1; D: NA; size: NA; V: TRBV5-5; DNA: TGTGCCAGCAGCTTGGGGGCAGCACGCAATGAGCAGTTCTTC; CDR3: CASSLGAARNEQFF
J: TRBJ1-4; D: NA; size: few; V: TRBV5-1; DNA: TGCGCCAGCAGGGGGGGACTGGGAACTAATGAAAAACTGTTTTTT; CDR3: CASRGGLGTNEKLFF
J: TRBJ1-1; D: TRBD1; size: NA; V: TRBV11-2; DNA: TGTGCCAGCAGCCCCGGACAGGCACACACTGAAGCTTTCTTT; CDR3: CASSPGQAHTEAFF
J: TRBJ2-2; D: NA; size: NA; V: TRBV19; DNA: TGTGCCAGTAGTATTCCGGGATACACCGGGGAGCTGTTTTTT; CDR3: CASSIPGYTGELFF
J: TRBJ2-3; D: NA; size: NA; V: TRBV2; DNA: TGTGCCAGCAGTCAAATGCTAAGCACAGATACGCAGTATTTT; CDR3: CASSQMLSTDTQYF
J: TRBJ2-3; D: NA; size: NA; V: TRBV6-1; DNA: TGTGCCAGCAGTGAAGCGCACGTAGCGGAGTTGACAGATACGCAGTATTTT; CDR3: CASSEAHVAELTDTQYF
J: TRBJ1-4; D: NA; size: NA; V: TRBV19; DNA: TGTGCCAGTAGTACCAGGGAACAAGAAAAACTGTTTTTT; CDR3: CASSTREQEKLFF
J: TRBJ1-2; D: NA; size: NA; V: TRBV19; DNA: TGTGCCAGTAGTATCAGAATGGAGGGTGCGTGGGGCGGCTACACCTTC; CDR3: CASSIRMEGAWGGYTF
J: TRBJ1-6; D: NA; size: few; V: TRBV7-9; DNA: TGTGCCAGCAGCCGGACAGTCAGCTCCTATAATTCACCCCTCCACTTT; CDR3: CASSRTVSSYNSPLHF
J: TRBJ2-1; D: TRBD2; size: NA; V: TRBV7-8; DNA: TGTGCCAGCAGCTCCCGTAGCGGGGGGGTTGCCAATGAGCAGTTCTTC; CDR3: CASSSRSGGVANEQFF
J: TRBJ2-1; D: TRBD2; size: NA; V: TRBV4-2; DNA: TGTGCCAGCAGCCAAGGTAGCGGGGGGGCGGCCAATGAGCAGTTCTTC; CDR3: CASSQGSGGAANEQFF
J: TRBJ1-6; D: NA; size: NA; V: TRBV5-1; DNA: TGCGCCAGCAGCTTGGGCAGGGAATATTCACCCCTCCACTTT; CDR3: CASSLGREYSPLHF
J: TRBJ1-4; D: NA; size: NA; V: TRBV18; DNA: TGTGCCAGCTCAGTTCAGGAAAAACTGTTTTTT; CDR3: CASSVQEKLFF
J: TRBJ1-2; D: TRBD1; size: NA; V: TRBV10-3; DNA: TGTGCCATCAGTGAGGGGGGACAGCACTATGGCTACACCTTC; CDR3: CAISEGGQHYGYTF
J: TRBJ1-2; D: NA; size: few; V: TRBV19; DNA: TGTGCCAGTAGTATAGGGAGGGCCACAACAAGTGGCTACACCTTC; CDR3: CASSIGRATTSGYTF
J: TRBJ2-3; D: TRBD2; size: NA; V: TRBV2; DNA: TGTGCCTCCGAACTAGCGGGGTATACAGATACGCAGTATTTT; CDR3: CASELAGYTDTQYF
J: TRBJ1-1; D: NA; size: few; V: TRBV6-5; DNA: TGTGCCAGCAGTTACATGAGAGACACTGAAGCTTTCTTT; CDR3: CASSYMRDTEAFF
J: TRBJ2-1; D: NA; size: NA; V: TRBV9; DNA: TGTGCCAGCAGCGTAACGGGGGGCCCCTACAATGAGCAGTTCTTC; CDR3: CASSVTGGPYNEQFF
J: TRBJ1-1; D: NA; size: few; V: TRBV9; DNA: TGTGCCGCGGACACTGAAGCTTTCTTT; CDR3: CAADTEAFF
J: TRBJ2-1; D: TRBD2; size: NA; V: TRBV19; DNA: TGTGCCAGTAATTCTGGACTAGCGGGGGGCAGTGAGCAGTTCTTC; CDR3: CASNSGLAGGSEQFF